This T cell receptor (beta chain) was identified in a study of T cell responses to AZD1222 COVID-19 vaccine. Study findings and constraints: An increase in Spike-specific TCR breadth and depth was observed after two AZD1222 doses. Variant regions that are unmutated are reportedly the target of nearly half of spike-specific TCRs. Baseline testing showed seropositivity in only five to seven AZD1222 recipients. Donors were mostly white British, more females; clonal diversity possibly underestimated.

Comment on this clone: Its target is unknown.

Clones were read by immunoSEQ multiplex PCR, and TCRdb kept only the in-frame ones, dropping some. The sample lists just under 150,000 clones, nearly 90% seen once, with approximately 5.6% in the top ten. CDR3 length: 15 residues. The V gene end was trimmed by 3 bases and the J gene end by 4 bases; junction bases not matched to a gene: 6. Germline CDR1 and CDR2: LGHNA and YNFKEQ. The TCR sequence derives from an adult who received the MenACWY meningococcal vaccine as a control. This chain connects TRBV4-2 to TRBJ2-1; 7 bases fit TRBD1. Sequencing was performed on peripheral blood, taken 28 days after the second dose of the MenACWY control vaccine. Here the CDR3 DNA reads TGTGCCAGCAGCCAGAGGACAGGAGTTTACAATGAGCAGTTCTTC. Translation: CASSQRTGVYNEQFF.